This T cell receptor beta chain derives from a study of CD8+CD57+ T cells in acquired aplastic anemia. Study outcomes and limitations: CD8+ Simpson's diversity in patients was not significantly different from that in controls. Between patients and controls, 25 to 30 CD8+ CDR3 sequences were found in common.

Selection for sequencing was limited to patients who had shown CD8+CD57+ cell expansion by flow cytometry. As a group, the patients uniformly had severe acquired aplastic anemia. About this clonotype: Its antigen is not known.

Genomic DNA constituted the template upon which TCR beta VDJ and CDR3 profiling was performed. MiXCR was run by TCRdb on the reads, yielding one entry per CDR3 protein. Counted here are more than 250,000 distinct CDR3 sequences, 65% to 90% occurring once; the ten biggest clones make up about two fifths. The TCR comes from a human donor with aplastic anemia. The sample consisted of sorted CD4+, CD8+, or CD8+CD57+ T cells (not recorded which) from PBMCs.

The CDR3 coding sequence is TGTGCCAGCAGCTTTACTAACAATCAGCCCCAGCATTTT. It translates to CASSFTNNQPQHF. The V call is TRBV5-4, the J call TRBJ1-5, with unresolved D. There are 13 residues in the CDR3. Looked up from germline, CDR1 is SGHNT and CDR2 is YYREEE (reference sequence). V was shortened by 2 bases and J by 3 bases, with 6 bases between the two germline ends.